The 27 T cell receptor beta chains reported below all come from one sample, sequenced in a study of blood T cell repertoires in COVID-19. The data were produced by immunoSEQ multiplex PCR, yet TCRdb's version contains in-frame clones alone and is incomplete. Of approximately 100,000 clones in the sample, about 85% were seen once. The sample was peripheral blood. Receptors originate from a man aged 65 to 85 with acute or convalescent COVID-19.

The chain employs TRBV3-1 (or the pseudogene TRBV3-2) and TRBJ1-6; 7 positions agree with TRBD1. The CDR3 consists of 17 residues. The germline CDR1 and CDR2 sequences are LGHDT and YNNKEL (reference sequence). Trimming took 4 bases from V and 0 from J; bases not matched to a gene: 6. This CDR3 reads CASSRDRASSYNSPLHF. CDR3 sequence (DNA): TGTGCCAGCAGCCGCGACAGGGCAAGCTCCTATAATTCACCCCTCCACTTT.

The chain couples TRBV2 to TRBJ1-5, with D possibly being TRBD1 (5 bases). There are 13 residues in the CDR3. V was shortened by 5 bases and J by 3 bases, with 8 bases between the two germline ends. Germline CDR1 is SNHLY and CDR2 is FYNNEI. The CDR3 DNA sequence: TGTGCCAGCAGTTTGACAGCCAATCAGCCCCAGCATTTT. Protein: CASSLTANQPQHF.

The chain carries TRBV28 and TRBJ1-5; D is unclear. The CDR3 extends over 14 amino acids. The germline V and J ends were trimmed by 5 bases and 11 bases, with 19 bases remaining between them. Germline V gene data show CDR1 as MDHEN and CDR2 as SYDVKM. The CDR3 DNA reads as TGTGCCAGCAGTCCTTCCGGACTGTCCTCGGCCCAGCATTTT. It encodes CASSPSGLSSAQHF.

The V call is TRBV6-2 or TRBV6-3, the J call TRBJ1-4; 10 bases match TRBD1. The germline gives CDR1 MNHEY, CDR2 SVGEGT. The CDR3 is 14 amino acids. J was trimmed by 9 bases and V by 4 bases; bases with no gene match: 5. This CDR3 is CASSLPGQGKKLFF. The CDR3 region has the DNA TGTGCCAGCAGTTTACCGGGACAGGGGAAAAAACTGTTTTTT.

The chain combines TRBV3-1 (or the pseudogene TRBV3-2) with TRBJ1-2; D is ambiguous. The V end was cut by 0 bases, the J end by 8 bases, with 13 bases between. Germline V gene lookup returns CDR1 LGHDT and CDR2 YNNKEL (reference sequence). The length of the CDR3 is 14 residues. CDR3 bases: TGTGCCAGCAGCCAAGATAGAGAGACTGAGGGCTACACCTTC. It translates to CASSQDRETEGYTF.

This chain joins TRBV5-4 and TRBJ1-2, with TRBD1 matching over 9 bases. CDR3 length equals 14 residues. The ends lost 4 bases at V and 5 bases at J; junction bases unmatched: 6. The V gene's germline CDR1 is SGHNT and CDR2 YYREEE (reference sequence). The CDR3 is CASSIGQGRYGYTF. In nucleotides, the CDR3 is TGTGCCAGCAGCATTGGACAGGGGAGGTATGGCTACACCTTC.

Here the CDR3 reads CASSEVAVLNQPQHF. CDR3 in DNA: TGTGCCAGCAGTGAAGTAGCGGTACTCAATCAGCCCCAGCATTTT. The rearrangement links TRBV6-1 to TRBJ1-5; D is ambiguous. The CDR3 covers 15 residues. Germline-derived CDR1 and CDR2 are MNHNS and SASEGT. V was trimmed by 1 base and J by 3 bases, leaving 10 bases between them.

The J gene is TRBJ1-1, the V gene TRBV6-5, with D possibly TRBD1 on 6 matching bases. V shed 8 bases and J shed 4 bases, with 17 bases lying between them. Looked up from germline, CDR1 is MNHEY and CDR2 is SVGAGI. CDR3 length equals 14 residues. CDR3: CASRKQQGGTEAFF. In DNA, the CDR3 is TGTGCCAGCCGGAAACAACAGGGCGGCACTGAAGCTTTCTTT.

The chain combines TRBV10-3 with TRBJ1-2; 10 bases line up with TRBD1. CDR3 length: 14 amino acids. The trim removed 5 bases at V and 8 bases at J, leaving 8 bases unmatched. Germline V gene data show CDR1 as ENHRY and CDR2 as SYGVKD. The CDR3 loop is CAISYDRGRGGYTF. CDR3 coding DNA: TGTGCCATCAGTTATGACAGGGGGCGCGGAGGCTACACCTTC.

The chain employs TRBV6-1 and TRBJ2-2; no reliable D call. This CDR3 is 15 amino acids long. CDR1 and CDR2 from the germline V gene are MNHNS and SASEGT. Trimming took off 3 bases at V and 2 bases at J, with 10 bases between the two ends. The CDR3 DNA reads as TGTGCCAGCAGTGAGAACAGAAGAAACACCGGGGAGCTGTTTTTT. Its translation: CASSENRRNTGELFF.

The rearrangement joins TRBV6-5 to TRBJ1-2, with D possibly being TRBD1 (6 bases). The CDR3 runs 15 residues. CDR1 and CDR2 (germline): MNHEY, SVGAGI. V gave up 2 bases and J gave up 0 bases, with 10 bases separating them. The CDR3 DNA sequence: TGTGCCAGCAGTTACGGGGGGGCGGCTAACTATGGCTACACCTTC. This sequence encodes CASSYGGAANYGYTF.

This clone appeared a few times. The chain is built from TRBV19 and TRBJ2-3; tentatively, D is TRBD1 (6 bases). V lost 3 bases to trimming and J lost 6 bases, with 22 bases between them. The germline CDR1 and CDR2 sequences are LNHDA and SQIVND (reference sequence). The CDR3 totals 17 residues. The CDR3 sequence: CASSIGRGQGTYDTQYF. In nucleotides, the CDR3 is TGTGCCAGTAGTATTGGTCGCGGGCAGGGGACCTACGATACGCAGTATTTT.

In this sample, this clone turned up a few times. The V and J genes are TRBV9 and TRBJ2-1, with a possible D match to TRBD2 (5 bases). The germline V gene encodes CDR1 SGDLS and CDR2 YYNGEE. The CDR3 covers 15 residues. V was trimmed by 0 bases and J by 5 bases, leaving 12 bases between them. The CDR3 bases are TGTGCCAGCAGCGTAGGGACCCTAGCACACAATGAGCAGTTCTTC. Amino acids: CASSVGTLAHNEQFF.

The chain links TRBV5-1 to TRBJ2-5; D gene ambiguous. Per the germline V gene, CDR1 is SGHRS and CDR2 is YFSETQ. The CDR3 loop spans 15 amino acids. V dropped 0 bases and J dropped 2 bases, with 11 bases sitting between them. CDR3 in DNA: TGCGCCAGCAGCTTGGATAGCCCTTGGCAAGAGACCCAGTACTTC. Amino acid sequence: CASSLDSPWQETQYF.

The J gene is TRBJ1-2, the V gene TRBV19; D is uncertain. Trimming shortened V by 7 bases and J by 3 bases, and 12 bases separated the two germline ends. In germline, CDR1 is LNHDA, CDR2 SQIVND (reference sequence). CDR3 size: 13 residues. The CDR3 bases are TGTGCCAGTAAAAATCCCCATGACTATGGCTACACCTTC. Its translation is CASKNPHDYGYTF.

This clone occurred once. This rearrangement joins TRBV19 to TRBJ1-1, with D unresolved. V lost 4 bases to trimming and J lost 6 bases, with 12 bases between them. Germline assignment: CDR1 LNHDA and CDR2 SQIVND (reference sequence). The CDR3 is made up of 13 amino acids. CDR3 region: CASSSNTVAEAFF. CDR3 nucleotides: TGTGCCAGTAGTAGCAATACAGTAGCTGAAGCTTTCTTT.

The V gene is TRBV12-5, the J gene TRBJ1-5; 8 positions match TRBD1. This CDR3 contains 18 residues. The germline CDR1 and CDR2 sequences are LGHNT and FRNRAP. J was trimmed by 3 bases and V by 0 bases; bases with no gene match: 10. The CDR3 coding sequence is TGTGCTAGTGGTTTGGTCTTACAGGACAGGGCGATCAATCAGCCCCAGCATTTT. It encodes CASGLVLQDRAINQPQHF. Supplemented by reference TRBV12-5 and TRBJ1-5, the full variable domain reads DARVTQTPRHKVTEMGQEVTMRCQPILGHNTVFWYRQTMMQGLELLAYFRNRAPLDDSGMPKDRFSAEMPDATLATLKIQPSEPRDSAVYFCASGLVLQDRAINQPQHFGDGTRLSIL.

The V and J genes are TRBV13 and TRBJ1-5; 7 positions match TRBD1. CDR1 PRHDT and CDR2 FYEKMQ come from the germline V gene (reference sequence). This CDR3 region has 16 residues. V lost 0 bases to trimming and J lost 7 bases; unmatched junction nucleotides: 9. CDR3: CASSLGVGGSLQPQHF. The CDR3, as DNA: TGTGCCAGCAGCTTAGGCGTAGGGGGCTCTTTGCAGCCCCAGCATTTT. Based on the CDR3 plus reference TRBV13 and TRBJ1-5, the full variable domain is AAGVIQSPRHLIKEKRETATLKCYPIPRHDTVYWYQQGPGQDPQFLISFYEKMQSDKGSIPDRFSAQQFSDYHSELNMSSLELGDSALYFCASSLGVGGSLQPQHFGDGTRLSIL.

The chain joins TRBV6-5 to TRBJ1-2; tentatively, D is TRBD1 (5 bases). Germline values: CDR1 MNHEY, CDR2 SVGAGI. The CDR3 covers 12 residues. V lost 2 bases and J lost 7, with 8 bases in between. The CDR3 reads CASSYGGGGYTF. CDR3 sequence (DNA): TGTGCCAGCAGTTACGGGGGGGGTGGCTACACCTTC.

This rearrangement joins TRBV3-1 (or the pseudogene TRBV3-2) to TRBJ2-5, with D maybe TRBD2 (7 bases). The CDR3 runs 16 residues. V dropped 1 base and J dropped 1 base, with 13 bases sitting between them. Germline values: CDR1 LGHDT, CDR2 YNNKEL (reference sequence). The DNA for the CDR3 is TGTGCCAGCAGCCAAGCAGGGAGGGGGACCCAAGAGACCCAGTACTTC. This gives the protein CASSQAGRGTQETQYF.

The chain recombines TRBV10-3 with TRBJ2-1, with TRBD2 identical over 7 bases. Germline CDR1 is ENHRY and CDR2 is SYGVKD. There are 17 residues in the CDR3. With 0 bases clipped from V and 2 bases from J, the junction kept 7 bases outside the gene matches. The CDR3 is CAISESQRGATYNEQFF. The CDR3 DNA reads TGTGCCATCAGTGAGTCCCAGCGGGGCGCCACCTACAATGAGCAGTTCTTC.

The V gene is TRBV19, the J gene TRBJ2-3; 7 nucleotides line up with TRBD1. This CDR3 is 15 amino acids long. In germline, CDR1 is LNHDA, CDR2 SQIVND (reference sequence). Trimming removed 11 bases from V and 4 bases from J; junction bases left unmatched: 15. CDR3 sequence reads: CASGQTDFGADTQYF. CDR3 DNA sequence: TGTGCCTCGGGACAGACAGATTTTGGCGCAGATACGCAGTATTTT.

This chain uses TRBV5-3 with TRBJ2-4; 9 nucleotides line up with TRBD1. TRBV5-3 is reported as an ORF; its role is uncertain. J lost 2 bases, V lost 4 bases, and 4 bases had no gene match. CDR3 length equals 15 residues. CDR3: CARSAGQGPKNIQYF. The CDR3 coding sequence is TGTGCCAGAAGCGCAGGACAGGGGCCCAAAAACATTCAGTACTTC.

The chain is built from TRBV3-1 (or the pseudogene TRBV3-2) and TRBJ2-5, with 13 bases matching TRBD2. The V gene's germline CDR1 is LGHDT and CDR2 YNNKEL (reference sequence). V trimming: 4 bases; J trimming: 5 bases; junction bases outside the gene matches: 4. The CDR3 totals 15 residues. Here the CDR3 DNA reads TGTGCCAGCAGCCTGACTAGCGGGGGGCTGGAGACCCAGTACTTC. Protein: CASSLTSGGLETQYF.

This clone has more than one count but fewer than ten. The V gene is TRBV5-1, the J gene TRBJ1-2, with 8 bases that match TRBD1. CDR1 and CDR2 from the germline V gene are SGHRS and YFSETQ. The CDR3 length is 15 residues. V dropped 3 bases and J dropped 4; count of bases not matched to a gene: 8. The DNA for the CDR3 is TGCGCCAGCAGCTCCCACAGGGGGACGAGCTATGGCTACACCTTC. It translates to CASSSHRGTSYGYTF.

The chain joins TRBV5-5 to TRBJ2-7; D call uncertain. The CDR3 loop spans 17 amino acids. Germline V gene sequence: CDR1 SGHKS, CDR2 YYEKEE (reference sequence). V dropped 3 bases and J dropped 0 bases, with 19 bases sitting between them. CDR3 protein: CASSYRSSQPSSYEQYF. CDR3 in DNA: TGTGCCAGCAGCTACCGATCTTCACAGCCCAGCTCCTACGAGCAGTACTTC.

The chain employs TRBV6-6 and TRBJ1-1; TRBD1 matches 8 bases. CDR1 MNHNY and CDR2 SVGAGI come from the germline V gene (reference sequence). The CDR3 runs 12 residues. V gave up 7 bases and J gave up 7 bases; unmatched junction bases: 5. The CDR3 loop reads CASTTGGIEAFF. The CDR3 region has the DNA TGTGCCAGCACCACAGGGGGGATTGAAGCTTTCTTT.